These 6 T cell receptor beta chains were all obtained from the same sample, sequenced in a study of T-cell reconstitution after alpha-beta-depleted transplantation in children. Unique molecular identifiers were used to barcode this TCRbeta library. TCRdb analysed the PCR reads with MiXCR anew, one entry per CDR3 protein. The sample lists approximately 230,000 distinct CDR3 sequences, 20% to 30% occurring once. The source material was PBMCs, mostly from graft donor cells, sampled 360 days after TCRalphabeta/CD19-depleted stem cell transplant. The receptors come from a female patient between 2 and 15 years old who had a stem cell transplant for congenital amegakaryocytic thrombocytopenia, so the T cells may come from the graft donor.

Only a few counts were recorded for this clonotype. This chain links TRBV12-3 or TRBV12-4 with TRBJ2-7; D unresolved. V shed 3 bases and J shed 0 bases, with 6 bases lying between them. This CDR3 spans 13 amino acids. The DNA for the CDR3 is TGTGCCAGCAGTTTTGAGAGCTCCTACGAGCAGTACTTC. It codes for CASSFESSYEQYF.

Only a few counts were recorded for this clonotype. This chain joins TRBV5-1 and TRBJ2-7; a possible D gene is TRBD1 (5 bases). The CDR3 contains 14 residues. Germline CDR1 SGHRS, CDR2 YFSETQ. The V gene lost 0 bases and the J gene lost 3 bases, with 10 bases spanning the gap. This CDR3 is CASSLAGPNYEQYF. DNA of the CDR3: TGCGCCAGCAGCTTGGCAGGGCCAAACTACGAGCAGTACTTC. Supplemented by reference TRBV5-1 and TRBJ2-7, the full variable domain reads KAGVTQTPRYLIKTRGQQVTLSCSPISGHRSVSWYQQTPGQGLQFLFEYFSETQRNKGNFPGRFSGRQFSNSRSEMNVSTLELGDSALYLCASSLAGPNYEQYFGPGTRLTVT.

This chain joins TRBV5-6 and TRBJ1-1, with unresolved D. The CDR3 contains 15 residues. Germline V gene sequence: CDR1 SGHDT, CDR2 YYEEEE. The ends were cut back, 1 base at V and 1 base at J, with 11 bases in the middle. Here the CDR3 DNA reads TGTGCCAGCAGCTTGAGGTGGCACTGGAACACTGAAGCTTTCTTT. It translates to CASSLRWHWNTEAFF.

In this sample, this clonotype turned up many times. The V and J genes are TRBV7-8 and TRBJ2-3; TRBD2 aligns across 9 bases. CDR1 and CDR2 (germline): SGHVS, FQNEAQ. J lost 0 bases, V lost 5 bases, and 6 bases had no gene match. The CDR3 loop spans 16 amino acids. The CDR3 sequence is CASSPRLAGSTDTQYF. The CDR3, as DNA: TGTGCCAGCAGCCCCCGGCTAGCGGGGAGCACAGATACGCAGTATTTT.

V usage is TRBV7-9 and J usage is TRBJ2-7; D may match TRBD1 or TRBD2 (5 bases each). Germline V gene lookup returns CDR1 SEHNR and CDR2 FQNEAQ (reference sequence). The length of the CDR3 is 14 residues. Trimming took off 5 bases at V and 7 bases at J, with 18 bases between the two ends. The CDR3 spells CASSLTGRPVEQYF. The CDR3 DNA reads as TGTGCCAGCAGCCTAACGGGACGGCCGGTGGAGCAGTACTTC.

This sequence joins TRBV3-1 and TRBJ2-1; 11 bases map to TRBD1. The germline gives CDR1 LGHDT, CDR2 YNNKEL (reference sequence). The V segment lost 1 base and the J segment 4 bases; nucleotides outside the gene matches: 6. CDR3 length: 17 residues. Here the CDR3 reads CASSQVGGQGAYNEQFF. The CDR3 DNA sequence: TGTGCCAGCAGCCAAGTCGGCGGACAGGGGGCGTACAATGAGCAGTTCTTC.